This T cell receptor beta chain comes out of a study of shared clonotypes between healthy human individuals. The authors ran the assay at deep level. Each unsorted PBMC replicate got 300 ng genomic DNA, some 30,000 genomes. Per the original data handling: Junction-only sequences without quality scores were provided by ImmunoSEQ, so filtering was different. Clones were read by immunoSEQ multiplex PCR, and TCRdb kept only the in-frame ones, dropping some. The V and J calls and the clone size are those of that table, but D and trimming were determined from the DNA. The data contain some 490,000 clones, over 75% of them singletons. The CDR3 runs to 14 residues. CDR1 and CDR2 (germline): ENHRY, SYGVKD. The V end lost 10 bases, the J end lost 2 bases, and 18 bases lay between the germline ends.

This receptor was taken from a woman in her forties in good health. Some clones in this sample may be carry-over from other donors' samples. The sequenced material came from PBMCs. The chain has TRBV10-3 and TRBJ2-7, with D perhaps matching TRBD2 (5 bases). The CDR3 here is CATQRKGDTYEQYF. CDR3 nucleotides: TGTGCCACCCAGCGTAAGGGAGACACCTACGAGCAGTACTTC.